These 2 T cell receptor beta chains originate from one sample sequenced in a study of blood T cell repertoires in COVID-19. Clones were read by immunoSEQ multiplex PCR, and TCRdb kept only the in-frame ones, dropping some. Among 87,000 or so clones, about 90% were seen once, and the ten largest hold 6.5% to 8%. Sequencing was done on a sample of peripheral blood. These receptors were collected from a young man with COVID-19, enrolled during active disease.

The chain couples TRBV18 to TRBJ2-7; 8 nucleotides match TRBD2. Germline trimming cut 0 bases from V and 4 bases from J; bases unmatched to any gene: 17. Germline loops: CDR1 KGHSH, CDR2 LQKENI. The CDR3 loop spans 19 amino acids. For the CDR3, the DNA is TGTGCCAGCTCACCACCGGTAAGGACTAGCACCTCCGGGGGGTACGAGCAGTACTTC. It yields the protein CASSPPVRTSTSGGYEQYF. Using reference TRBV18 and TRBJ2-7 for the parts outside the CDR3, the full variable domain is NAGVMQNPRHLVRRRGQEARLRCSPMKGHSHVYWYRQLPEEGLKFMVYLQKENIIDESGMPKERFSAEFPKEGPSILRIQQVVRGDSAAYFCASSPPVRTSTSGGYEQYFGPGTRLTVT.

The V call is TRBV29-1, the J call TRBJ2-7; 7 bases agree with TRBD1. The CDR3 contains 15 residues. J lost 2 bases, V lost 0 bases, and 7 bases had no gene match. Germline-derived CDR1 and CDR2 are SQVTM and ANQGSEA. CDR3 residues: CSVEDRDRDAYEQYF. In nucleotides, the CDR3 is TGCAGCGTTGAAGATCGGGACAGAGACGCCTACGAGCAGTACTTC.